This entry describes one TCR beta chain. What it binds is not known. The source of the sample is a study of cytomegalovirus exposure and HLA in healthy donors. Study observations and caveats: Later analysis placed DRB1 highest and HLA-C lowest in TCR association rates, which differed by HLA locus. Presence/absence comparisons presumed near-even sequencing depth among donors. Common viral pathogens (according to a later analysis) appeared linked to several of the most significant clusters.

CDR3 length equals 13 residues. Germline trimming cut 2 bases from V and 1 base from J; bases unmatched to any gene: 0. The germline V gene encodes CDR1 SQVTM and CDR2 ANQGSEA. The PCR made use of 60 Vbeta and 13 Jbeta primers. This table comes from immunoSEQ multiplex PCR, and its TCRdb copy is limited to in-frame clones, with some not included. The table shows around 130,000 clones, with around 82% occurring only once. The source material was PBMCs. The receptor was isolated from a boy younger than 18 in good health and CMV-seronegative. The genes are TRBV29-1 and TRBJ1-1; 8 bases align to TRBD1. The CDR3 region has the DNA TGCAGCGTTGAAACAGGGGGGAACACTGAAGCTTTCTTT. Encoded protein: CSVETGGNTEAFF.